The 14 T cell receptor beta chains given below trace back to one sample, sequenced in a study of blood T cell repertoires in COVID-19. The table came from immunoSEQ multiplex PCR; TCRdb's copy has only in-frame clones and leaves some out. In the table there are approximately 55,000 clones, about three quarters of which are singletons. The sample comprised peripheral blood. The receptors stem from a man aged 25-45 years with COVID-19, enrolled during active disease.

A few counts support this clone. The V call is TRBV28, the J call TRBJ1-2; TRBD1 matches 7 bases. This CDR3 comprises 13 residues. The V gene's germline CDR1 is MDHEN and CDR2 SYDVKM. J was trimmed by 2 bases and V by 5 bases; bases with no gene match: 2. CDR3 protein: CASSRQGNYGYTF. CDR3 in DNA: TGTGCCAGCAGTCGACAGGGAAACTATGGCTACACCTTC.

The chain recombines TRBV20-1 with TRBJ2-1; D unclear. Per the germline V gene, CDR1 is DFQATT and CDR2 is SNEGSKA (reference sequence). Trimming cost V 0 bases and J 12 bases, with 9 bases left between them. The CDR3 covers 11 residues. The CDR3 reads CSARDTDWQFF. As DNA, the CDR3 is TGCAGTGCTAGAGACACTGACTGGCAGTTCTTC.

A word on this clone: Additional DNA sequences in this sample encode the identical CDR3. The J gene is TRBJ2-1, the V gene TRBV9, with 10 bases identical to TRBD2. With 4 bases clipped from V and 7 bases from J, the junction kept 11 bases outside the gene matches. The germline CDR1 and CDR2 sequences are SGDLS and YYNGEE. This CDR3 has 16 amino acids. CDR3 in amino acids: CASSSRTSGVRNEQFF. The CDR3 region has the DNA TGTGCCAGCAGCTCCCGAACTAGCGGGGTAAGGAATGAGCAGTTCTTC. The full variable domain, rest sourced from reference TRBV9 and TRBJ2-1, is DSGVTQTPKHLITATGQRVTLRCSPRSGDLSVYWYQQSLDQGLQFLIQYYNGEERAKGNILERFSAQQFPDLHSELNLSSLELGDSALYFCASSSRTSGVRNEQFFGPGTRLTVL.

This sequence joins TRBV19 and TRBJ2-1, with D perhaps matching TRBD2 (6 bases). Trimming cost V 6 bases and J 6 bases, with 15 bases left between them. CDR3 length: 14 amino acids. The germline V gene encodes CDR1 LNHDA and CDR2 SQIVND (reference sequence). CDR3 protein: CASRPGLDCNEQFF. The DNA for the CDR3 is TGTGCCAGTAGGCCGGGACTGGATTGCAATGAGCAGTTCTTC.

This chain uses TRBV19 with TRBJ2-7; TRBD1 matches at 10 bases. The CDR3 totals 14 residues. J gave up 4 bases and V 5 bases, and 5 bases lay outside the gene matches. Germline CDR1 LNHDA, CDR2 SQIVND (reference sequence). This chain's CDR3 is CASSHRDRGYEQYF. The DNA of the CDR3 is TGTGCCAGTAGTCACCGGGACAGGGGTTACGAGCAGTACTTC.

The V and J genes are TRBV23-1 and TRBJ1-6; TRBD1 aligns across 10 bases. TRBV23-1 is labeled an ORF, and its function is uncertain. CDR3 length: 13 amino acids. Germline trimming cut 3 bases from V and 14 bases from J; bases unmatched to any gene: 4. CDR3 sequence: CASSQGQGSSLHF. The DNA for the CDR3 is TGCGCCAGCAGTCAGGGACAGGGGTCATCCCTCCACTTT.

The chain links TRBV4-2 to TRBJ2-7, with 14 nucleotides matching TRBD2. Germline loops: CDR1 LGHNA, CDR2 YNFKEQ. V shed 1 base and J 5 bases; nucleotides not matched to a gene: 7. The CDR3 length is 17 residues. For the CDR3, the DNA is TGTGCCAGCAGCCAAGCACGACTAGCGGGAGGGCCCGACGAGCAGTACTTC. Translation gives CASSQARLAGGPDEQYF.

The rearrangement links TRBV5-6 to TRBJ2-7; 11 bases agree with TRBD1. J lost 2 bases, V lost 4 bases, and 2 bases had no gene match. The germline gives CDR1 SGHDT, CDR2 YYEEEE. This CDR3 spans 14 amino acids. For the CDR3, the DNA is TGTGCCAGCAGCGTGGACAGGGGGCCCTACGAGCAGTACTTC. The encoded protein is CASSVDRGPYEQYF.

The chain couples TRBV2 to TRBJ1-1; 8 nucleotides align to TRBD1. Trimming removed 6 bases from V and 0 bases from J; junction bases left unmatched: 6. The germline V gene has CDR1 SNHLY and CDR2 FYNNEI. This CDR3 is 15 amino acids long. The CDR3 protein is CASRVDRALNTEAFF. DNA for the CDR3: TGTGCCAGCAGGGTGGACAGGGCCCTGAACACTGAAGCTTTCTTT. Drawing the rest from reference TRBV2 and TRBJ1-1, the complete variable domain is EPEVTQTPSHQVTQMGQEVILRCVPISNHLYFYWYRQILGQKVEFLVSFYNNEISEKSEIFDDQFSVERPDGSNFTLKIRSTKLEDSAMYFCASRVDRALNTEAFFGQGTRLTVV.

This chain joins TRBV11-3 and TRBJ2-3, with D tentatively TRBD2 (5 bases). Deletions cut 6 bases from V and 6 bases from J, with 16 bases between. CDR1 and CDR2 from the germline V gene are SGHNT and YENEEA. This CDR3 contains 14 residues. The CDR3, as DNA: TGTGCCAGCAGAAGACGGGATGTTGTGGATACGCAGTATTTT. Its protein product is CASRRRDVVDTQYF.

This clone is a singleton in its sample. This chain joins TRBV4-1 and TRBJ2-7, with TRBD2 matching over 7 bases. The CDR3 loop spans 14 amino acids. Germline loops: CDR1 MGHRA, CDR2 YSYEKL. Unmatched junction bases numbered 10, after V lost 8 bases and J lost 3 bases. As DNA, the CDR3 is TGCGCCAGCTCCCCGGGGAGGGAAGGCTACGAGCAGTACTTC. Translation: CASSPGREGYEQYF.

The CDR3 DNA sequence: TGTGCCAGCACCGGGATTCTAGGTTCACCCCTCCACTTT. It specifies CASTGILGSPLHF. The genes are TRBV6-5 and TRBJ1-6; D is unresolved. The V gene's germline CDR1 is MNHEY and CDR2 SVGAGI. Trimming took 7 bases from V and 9 from J, leaving 13 bases between them. This CDR3 is built from 13 residues.

J is TRBJ2-5 and V is TRBV4-3; a possible D gene is TRBD2 (5 bases). The V gene's germline CDR1 is LGHNA and CDR2 YSLEER. Deletions cut 0 bases from V and 5 bases from J, with 13 bases between. The length of the CDR3 is 15 residues. CDR3 nucleotide sequence: TGCGCCAGCAGCCAAGATCGAGGGTCGGGGGAGACCCAGTACTTC. Amino acid sequence: CASSQDRGSGETQYF.

V is TRBV6-5 and J is TRBJ1-2, with D tentatively TRBD1 (5 bases). V lost 4 bases, J lost 8 bases, and 17 bases lay in between. In germline, CDR1 is MNHEY, CDR2 SVGAGI. The CDR3 loop spans 14 amino acids. In DNA form, the CDR3 reads TGTGCCAGCAGTTCCCTCCAGGGCCAGCGCGGCTACACCTTC. This gives the protein CASSSLQGQRGYTF.